This T cell receptor beta chain stems from a study of T cell repertoires in MIS-A myocarditis. Germline loops: CDR1 LGHDT, CDR2 YNNKEL (reference sequence). V lost 3 bases, J lost 4 bases, and 18 bases lay in between. CDR3 size: 16 residues. TCRdb keeps only in-frame clones here, not all; method: immunoSEQ multiplex PCR. The sample lists about 16,000 clones; just under 75% were seen once. The clonotype originates from a man aged 18 to 29 with fulminant myocarditis from multisystem inflammatory syndrome in adults (MIS-A) after COVID-19. The sample taken for sequencing was left ventricle heart tissue obtained at autopsy. The chain joins TRBV3-1 (or the pseudogene TRBV3-2) to TRBJ1-1, with D hard to call. The CDR3 region is CASSHLRRLAATEAFF. CDR3 sequence (DNA): TGTGCCAGCAGCCATCTACGTCGCCTTGCTGCCACTGAAGCTTTCTTT.